This T cell receptor beta chain was documented in a study of blood T cell repertoires in COVID-19. Libraries were prepared by immunoSEQ multiplex PCR; TCRdb keeps only in-frame clonotypes and omits some of them. The table includes 200,000 to 250,000 clones, about 86% detected once. The CDR3 is 15 amino acids. The trim removed 3 bases at V and 4 bases at J, leaving 4 bases unmatched. Germline lookup yields CDR1 SGDLS and CDR2 YYNGEE. The gene calls are TRBV9 and TRBJ2-2, with 9 bases lining up with TRBD2. Source material: peripheral blood. This receptor was taken from a man older than 75 with acute or convalescent COVID-19. CDR3 sequence reads: CASSEGLASTGELFF. CDR3 coding DNA: TGTGCCAGCAGCGAGGGACTAGCAAGCACCGGGGAGCTGTTTTTT.